This TCR beta chain came from a study of vaccination effects on CD4 cells after COVID-19. The study, taken as a whole, reports: Convalescent patients were scarce, and early post-infection timepoints were absent.

Germline V CDR1 and CDR2: SGHDT, YYEEEE. The CDR3 totals 15 residues. V lost 4 bases, J lost 1 base, and 12 bases lay in between. A remark on this clone: Its specificity is unknown.

Peptide-pool stimulation followed by sequencing identified expanded antigen-specific CD4+ clonotypes in the ViraFEST assay. Following a roughly eleven-day culture, CD4+ T cells were purified. Subjects were given two BNT162b2 or mRNA-1273 vaccine doses. No vaccinee had earlier SARS-CoV-2 infection, and nucleocapsid antibodies were negative. IL-2 medium took the place of half the medium on both days 3 and 7. Libraries were prepared by immunoSEQ multiplex PCR; TCRdb keeps only in-frame clonotypes and omits some of them. The repertoire holds about 30,000 clones, with roughly 68% as singletons. The clonotype originates from a human donor who received a COVID-19 vaccine. V gene TRBV5-6 combines with J gene TRBJ1-5; D possibly corresponds to TRBD1 (5 bases). Sample: CD4+ T cells from PBMCs cultured with HCoV-OC43 spike peptides, taken after COVID-19 vaccination. The subset was: HCoV-OC43 spike overlapping peptide pool stimulation. The CDR3 DNA sequence: TGTGCCAGCAGCCGGGGACTCACCAGCAATCAGCCCCAGCATTTT. Protein sequence: CASSRGLTSNQPQHF.